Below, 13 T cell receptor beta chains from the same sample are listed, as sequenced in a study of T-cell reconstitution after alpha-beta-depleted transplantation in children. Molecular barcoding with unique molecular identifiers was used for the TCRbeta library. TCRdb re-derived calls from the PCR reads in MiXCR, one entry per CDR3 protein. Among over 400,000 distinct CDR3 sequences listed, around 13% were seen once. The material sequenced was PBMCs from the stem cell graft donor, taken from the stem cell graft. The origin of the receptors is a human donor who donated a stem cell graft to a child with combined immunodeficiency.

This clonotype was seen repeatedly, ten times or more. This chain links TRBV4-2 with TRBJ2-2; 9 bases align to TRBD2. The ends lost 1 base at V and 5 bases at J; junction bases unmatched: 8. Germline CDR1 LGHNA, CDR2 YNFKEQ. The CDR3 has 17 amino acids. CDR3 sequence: CASSQGGGGAWTGELFF. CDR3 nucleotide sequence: TGTGCCAGCAGCCAAGGTGGCGGGGGGGCATGGACCGGGGAGCTGTTTTTT.

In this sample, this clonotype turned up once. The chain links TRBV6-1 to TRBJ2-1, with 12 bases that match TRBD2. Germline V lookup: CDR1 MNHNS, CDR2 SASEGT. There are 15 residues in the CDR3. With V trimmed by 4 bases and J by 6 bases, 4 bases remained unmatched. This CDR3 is CASSVLAGGINEQFF. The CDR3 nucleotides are TGTGCCAGCAGTGTTCTAGCGGGAGGGATCAATGAGCAGTTCTTC.

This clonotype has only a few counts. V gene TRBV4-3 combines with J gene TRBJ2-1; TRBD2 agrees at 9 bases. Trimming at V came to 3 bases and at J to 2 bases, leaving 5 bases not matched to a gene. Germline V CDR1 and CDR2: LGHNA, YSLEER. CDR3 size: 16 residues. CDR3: CASSQVAGAAYNEQFF. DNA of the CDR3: TGCGCCAGCAGCCAGGTAGCGGGGGCCGCCTACAATGAGCAGTTCTTC.

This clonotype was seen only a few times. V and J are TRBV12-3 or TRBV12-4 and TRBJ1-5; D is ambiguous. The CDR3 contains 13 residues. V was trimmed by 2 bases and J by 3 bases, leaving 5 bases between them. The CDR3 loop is CASSLQINQPQHF. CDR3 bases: TGTGCCAGCAGTTTACAGATCAATCAGCCCCAGCATTTT.

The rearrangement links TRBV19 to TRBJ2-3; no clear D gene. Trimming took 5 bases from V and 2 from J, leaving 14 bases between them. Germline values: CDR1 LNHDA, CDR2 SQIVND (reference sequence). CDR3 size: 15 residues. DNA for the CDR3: TGTGCCAGTAGTTGGGCGGAAGGTAACACAGATACGCAGTATTTT. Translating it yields CASSWAEGNTDTQYF.

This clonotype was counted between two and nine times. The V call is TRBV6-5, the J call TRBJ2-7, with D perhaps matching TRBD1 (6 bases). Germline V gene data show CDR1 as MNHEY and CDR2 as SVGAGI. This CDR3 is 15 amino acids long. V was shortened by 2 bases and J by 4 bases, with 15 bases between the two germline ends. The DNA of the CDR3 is TGTGCCAGCAGTTACGTGCCAGGACAGTCGTACGAGCAGTACTTC. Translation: CASSYVPGQSYEQYF.

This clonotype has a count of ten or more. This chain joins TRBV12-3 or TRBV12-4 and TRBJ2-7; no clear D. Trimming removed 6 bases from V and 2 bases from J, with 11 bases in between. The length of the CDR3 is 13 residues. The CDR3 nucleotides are TGTGCCAGCAGCCCCCGTGGAACCTACGAGCAGTACTTC. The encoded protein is CASSPRGTYEQYF.

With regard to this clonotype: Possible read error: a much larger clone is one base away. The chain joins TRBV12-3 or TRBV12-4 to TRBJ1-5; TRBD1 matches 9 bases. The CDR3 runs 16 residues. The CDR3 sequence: CDSSLGQGRSNQPQHF. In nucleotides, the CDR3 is TGTGACAGCAGTCTTGGACAGGGGCGGAGCAATCAGCCCCAGCATTTT.

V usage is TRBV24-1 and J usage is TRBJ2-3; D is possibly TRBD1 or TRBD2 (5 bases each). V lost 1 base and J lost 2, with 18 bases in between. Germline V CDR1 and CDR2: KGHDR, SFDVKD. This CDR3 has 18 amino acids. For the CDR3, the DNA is TGTGCCACCAGTGATTTCCGGACAAGGACCGGGGCCACAGATACGCAGTATTTT. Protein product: CATSDFRTRTGATDTQYF.

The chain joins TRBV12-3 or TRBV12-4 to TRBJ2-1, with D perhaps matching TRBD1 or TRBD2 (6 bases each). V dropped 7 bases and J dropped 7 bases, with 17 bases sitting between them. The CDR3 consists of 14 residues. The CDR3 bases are TGTGCCAGCAAGTGGGGGGCCGCGGGTAATGAGCAGTTCTTC. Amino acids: CASKWGAAGNEQFF.

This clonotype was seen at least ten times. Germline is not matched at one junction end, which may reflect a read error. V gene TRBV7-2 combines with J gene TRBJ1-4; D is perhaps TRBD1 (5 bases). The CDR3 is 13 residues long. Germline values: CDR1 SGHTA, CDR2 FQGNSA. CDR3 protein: CASSLGPNEKLFF. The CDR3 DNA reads TGCGCCAGCAGCTTGGGACCCAATGAAAAACTGTTTTTT.

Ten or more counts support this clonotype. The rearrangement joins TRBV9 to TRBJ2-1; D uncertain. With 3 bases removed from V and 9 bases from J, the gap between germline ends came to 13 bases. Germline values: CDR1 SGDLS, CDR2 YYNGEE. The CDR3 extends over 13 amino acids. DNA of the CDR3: TGTGCCAGCAGCGCATCTCCGGTATCTGAGCAGTTCTTC. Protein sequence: CASSASPVSEQFF.

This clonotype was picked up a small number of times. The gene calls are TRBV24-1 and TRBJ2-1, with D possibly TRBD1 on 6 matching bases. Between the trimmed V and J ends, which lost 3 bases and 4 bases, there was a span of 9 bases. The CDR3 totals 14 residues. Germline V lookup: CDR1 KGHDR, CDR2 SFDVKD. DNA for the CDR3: TGTGCCACCAGTGATGCGGACAGTTACAATGAGCAGTTCTTC. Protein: CATSDADSYNEQFF.